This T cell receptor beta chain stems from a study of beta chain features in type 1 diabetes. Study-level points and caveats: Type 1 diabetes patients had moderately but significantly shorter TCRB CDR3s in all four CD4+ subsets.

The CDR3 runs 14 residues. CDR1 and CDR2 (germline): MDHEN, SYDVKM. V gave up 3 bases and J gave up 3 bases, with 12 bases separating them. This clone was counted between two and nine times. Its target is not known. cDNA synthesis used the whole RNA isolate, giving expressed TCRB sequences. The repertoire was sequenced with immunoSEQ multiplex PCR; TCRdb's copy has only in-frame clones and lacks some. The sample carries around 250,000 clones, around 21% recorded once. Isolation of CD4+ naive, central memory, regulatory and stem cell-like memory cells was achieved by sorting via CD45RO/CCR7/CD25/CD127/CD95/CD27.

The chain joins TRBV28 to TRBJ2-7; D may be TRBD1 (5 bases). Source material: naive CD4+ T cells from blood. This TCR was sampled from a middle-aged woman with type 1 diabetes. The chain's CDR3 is CASSLGQVSYEQYF. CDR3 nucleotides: TGTGCCAGCAGTTTGGGGCAGGTGAGCTACGAGCAGTACTTC.